This entry lists 6 T cell receptor beta chains sequenced from one sample in a study of T cell changes during pregnancy in multiple sclerosis. Sequenced by immunoSEQ multiplex PCR; TCRdb stores in-frame clones only, minus some. Here the sample spans tens of thousands of clones, around 92% being singletons. The sample was CD4+ T cells from peripheral blood mononuclear cells, taken in the third trimester of pregnancy. These receptors were taken from a female donor with multiple sclerosis, enrolled in a pregnancy study.

This chain uses TRBV28 with TRBJ2-2, with 10 bases fitting TRBD2. CDR3 length: 16 residues. CDR1 MDHEN and CDR2 SYDVKM come from the germline V gene. J was trimmed by 6 bases and V by 7 bases; bases with no gene match: 11. The CDR3 region is CASTYPSGSVAGELFF. DNA for the CDR3: TGTGCCAGCACCTATCCTAGCGGGAGCGTGGCCGGGGAGCTGTTTTTT.

The J gene is TRBJ1-2, the V gene TRBV28; tentatively, D is TRBD1 (6 bases). CDR3 size: 14 residues. The germline CDR1 and CDR2 sequences are MDHEN and SYDVKM. V was cut by 5 bases and J by 5 bases, with 15 bases left in between. In nucleotides, the CDR3 is TGTGCCAGCAGTAACGAGGGAAGGGGGTATGGCTACACCTTC. This sequence encodes CASSNEGRGYGYTF.

The chain is built from TRBV5-4 and TRBJ2-7; 8 bases fit TRBD1. CDR3 length: 13 residues. Germline CDR1 is SGHNT and CDR2 is YYREEE (reference sequence). V dropped 3 bases and J dropped 5; count of bases not matched to a gene: 4. CDR3 DNA: TGTGCCAGCAGCTCCCAGGGGGCTGACGAGCAGTACTTC. Amino acids: CASSSQGADEQYF. The whole variable domain, remainder taken from reference TRBV5-4 and TRBJ2-7, is ETGVTQSPTHLIKTRGQQVTLRCSSQSGHNTVSWYQQALGQGPQFIFQYYREEENGRGNFPPRFSGLQFPNYSSELNVNALELDDSALYLCASSSQGADEQYFGPGTRLTVT.

This rearrangement joins TRBV11-2 to TRBJ2-1; 9 nucleotides line up with TRBD2. This CDR3 has 15 residues. Germline V gene data show CDR1 as SGHAT and CDR2 as FQNNGV. Trimming cost V 4 bases and J 3 bases; bases outside gene matches: 4. The CDR3 spells CASSSSGVIYNEQFF. CDR3 nucleotide sequence: TGTGCCAGCAGCTCTAGCGGGGTTATCTACAATGAGCAGTTCTTC.

The J gene is TRBJ2-5, the V gene TRBV11-1, with D possibly TRBD2 on 5 matching bases. The CDR3 has 16 residues. V was cut by 3 bases and J by 4 bases, with 18 bases left in between. Germline V gene data show CDR1 as SGHAT and CDR2 as FQDESV (reference sequence). CDR3 region: CASSFGSSRGRETQYF. CDR3 nucleotide sequence: TGTGCCAGCAGCTTCGGTAGCAGCCGTGGGAGAGAGACCCAGTACTTC.

This clone was observed a single time. This rearrangement joins TRBV18 to TRBJ1-2, with TRBD1 matching over 7 bases. V lost 2 bases, J lost 8 bases, and 8 bases stayed unmatched. CDR1 KGHSH and CDR2 LQKENI come from the germline V gene. The CDR3 is made up of 14 amino acids. The CDR3 DNA reads as TGTGCCAGCTCACCAAAAACAGGGGATGGCGGCTACACCTTC. Its translation is CASSPKTGDGGYTF.